The entry below gives a single T cell receptor (beta chain) sequence along with its context. Antigen: not known. The data stem from a study of T cell responses to AZD1222 COVID-19 vaccine. Study-wide context: Investigators merged groups given second doses at roughly 4 or roughly 12 weeks. General study results and limits: The repertoires were collected only after the peak T cell response.

Sequencing used immunoSEQ multiplex PCR; TCRdb keeps in-frame clones, though not all of them. The sample contains 100,000 to 150,000 clones, around nine tenths of which appear only once. The clonotype was recovered from an adult in good health. The material sequenced was peripheral blood, taken on day 0 of AZD1222 vaccination.

The CDR3 DNA reads as TGTGCCAGCAGTACCGGACAGGAATTGTACAATGAGCAGTTCTTC. Translating gives CASSTGQELYNEQFF. The rearrangement uses TRBV6-5 and TRBJ2-1, with TRBD1 matching 7 bases. CDR3 length equals 15 residues. The V gene end was trimmed by 5 bases and the J gene end by 4 bases; junction bases not matched to a gene: 8. The germline gives CDR1 MNHEY, CDR2 SVGAGI.